This T cell receptor (beta chain) comes out of a study of cytomegalovirus exposure and HLA in healthy donors. Notes on the study in general: A later analysis showed HLA-associated TCR beta chains outstripping equally common others in clonal expansion. CMV serostatus was the only immune exposure information that was available. Presence/absence analyses took donor sequencing depth as roughly uniform. TCR beta chains numbering under 200 were designated cytomegalovirus-associated.

This CDR3 region has 15 residues. The germline gives CDR1 MNHEY, CDR2 SVGAGI. The junction had 8 bases not matched to a gene; V was cut back by 6 bases and J by 6 bases. Vbeta (60) and Jbeta (13) primers were used in the PCR. Data came from immunoSEQ multiplex PCR; TCRdb stores just in-frame clones and leaves some out. The sample data list roughly 71,000 clones. A note on this clone: Its cognate antigen is unknown.

The sequenced material came from PBMCs. This sequence was found in a middle-aged woman in good health and CMV-seropositive. The rearrangement joins TRBV6-5 to TRBJ2-7; 13 positions agree with TRBD2. CDR3 nucleotide sequence: TGTGCCAGCAGCCTAACTAGCGGGAGGGCCTTCGAGCAGTACTTC. This translates into CASSLTSGRAFEQYF.